Here is one TCR beta chain with its context. Different DNA sequences within this sample yield the same CDR3. The repertoire was sequenced with immunoSEQ multiplex PCR; TCRdb's copy has only in-frame clones and lacks some. The top ten hold 0.39% of the sample, which has about 2.3 million clones, approximately 95% seen once. Trimming left V 4 bases short and J 1 base short, with 8 bases between. The CDR3 is made up of 13 amino acids. Per the germline V gene, CDR1 is GTSNPN and CDR2 is SVGIG (reference sequence). This entry comes from a study of shared clonotypes between healthy human individuals. The receptor was derived from a man in his late teens or twenties in good health. Some clones in this sample may be carry-over from other donors' samples. Sequencing input: naive CD4+ T cells from PBMCs. Subset meaning: CD45RA+ positively selected. This chain links TRBV30 with TRBJ1-5; tentatively, D is TRBD1 (5 bases). The CDR3 coding sequence is TGTGCCTGGAACCGGGACAGCAATCAGCCCCAGCATTTT. It is translated as CAWNRDSNQPQHF. The whole variable domain, remainder taken from reference TRBV30 and TRBJ1-5, is SQTIHQWPATLVQPVGSPLSLECTVEGTSNPNLYWYRQAAGRGLQLLFYSVGIGQISSEVPQNLSASRPQDRQFILSSKKLLLSDSGFYLCAWNRDSNQPQHFGDGTRLSIL.